These T cell receptor beta chains were read from a single sample in a study of blood T cell repertoires in COVID-19. The protocol was immunoSEQ multiplex PCR, while the TCRdb copy is restricted to in-frame clones and leaves out a portion. The sample lists about 210,000 clones, around 91% occurring once. The sample taken for sequencing was peripheral blood. Receptor source: a woman in her forties with acute or convalescent COVID-19. Both conserved end residues are part of each CDR3. The D gene is left open where the match is weak.

v_call	j_call	d_call	cdr3_aa
TRBV6-5	TRBJ1-4	TRBD1	CASSYRTGVKLFF
TRBV7-6	TRBJ1-2	.	CASSLMGGRSYTF
TRBV27	TRBJ2-3	.	CASSYFLPTDTQYF
TRBV27	TRBJ1-6	.	CASRRGAGITNSPLHF
TRBV4-1	TRBJ1-4	TRBD1	CASSQRDRGRLGANEKLFF
TRBV11-2	TRBJ2-2	.	CASSLIRGTTGELFF
TRBV6-5	TRBJ2-5	TRBD1	CASKPGQLTTQYF
TRBV14	TRBJ1-2	TRBD1	CASSNRQGASRRRLYGYTF
TRBV4-1	TRBJ2-1	TRBD2	CASSQARAGDFYNEQFF
TRBV7-9	TRBJ2-1	TRBD2	CASSLRLAGDNEQFF
TRBV6-5	TRBJ1-4	.	CASSYSSFLPFEKLFF
TRBV2	TRBJ1-6	TRBD1	CASKGQGRVNSPLHF
TRBV7-3	TRBJ2-3	.	CASSLGASPGADTQYF
TRBV7-2	TRBJ1-2	TRBD1	CASSSGQGSYGYTF
TRBV18	TRBJ1-2	.	CASSPSGIGGYTF
TRBV7-2	TRBJ1-2	TRBD1	CASSLSGTATSNF
TRBV11-3	TRBJ2-5	.	CASSLAETQYF
TRBV29-1	TRBJ2-4	TRBD1	CSTLTRGLAKNIQYF
TRBV12-3/TRBV12-4	TRBJ1-1	.	CASSFTQEAFF
TRBV27	TRBJ2-1	.	CASNPSTSFYNEQFF
TRBV15	TRBJ1-6	.	CATSLNRVENSPLHF
TRBV7-2	TRBJ1-2	TRBD1	CASSSLQGYGYGYTF
TRBV2	TRBJ1-2	.	CASSENAGTRYGYTF
TRBV10-3	TRBJ1-1	.	CAISERQGGSTEAFF
TRBV11-2	TRBJ1-2	.	CASSLDRGPRGYTF
TRBV6-5	TRBJ1-1	TRBD1	CASLPGQGITEAFF
TRBV5-6	TRBJ2-3	TRBD2	CASSSYGRTSGNTDTQYF
TRBV19	TRBJ1-5	TRBD1	CASSIAAQGFQPQHF
TRBV6-6	TRBJ1-2	TRBD1	CASSFADRGRPDGYTF
TRBV6-5	TRBJ2-5	.	CASSRYTRGLETQYF
TRBV6-5	TRBJ1-2	TRBD1	CASRPSLRGNYGYTF
TRBV18	TRBJ1-1	.	CASSPWSSNTEAFF
TRBV18	TRBJ1-4	TRBD1	CASSPGQGLANEKLFF
TRBV2	TRBJ2-2	TRBD2	CASRTSGATGELFF
TRBV11-1	TRBJ1-2	TRBD1	CASSSSTGNHGYTF
TRBV12-3/TRBV12-4	TRBJ1-2	.	CASSDRLNGYTF
TRBV7-3	TRBJ2-5	.	CASSESGGWEETQYF
TRBV19	TRBJ1-2	TRBD1	CASRTGGAYRYTF
TRBV9	TRBJ2-5	TRBD2	CASSDSGLGQETQYF
TRBV10-2	TRBJ2-5	TRBD1	CASSPGTGAQETQYF
TRBV10-3	TRBJ1-1	TRBD1	CAIRGGIASGQGSTEAFF
TRBV6-4	TRBJ1-6	TRBD1	CASSDSGRGSNSPLHF
TRBV15	TRBJ2-5	.	CATSRVGLRKTQYF
TRBV5-1	TRBJ1-1	.	CASSPTTSNTEAFF
TRBV27	TRBJ1-5	.	CASSLQGKYQPQHF
TRBV11-1	TRBJ1-2	.	CASSLGGGANYGYTF